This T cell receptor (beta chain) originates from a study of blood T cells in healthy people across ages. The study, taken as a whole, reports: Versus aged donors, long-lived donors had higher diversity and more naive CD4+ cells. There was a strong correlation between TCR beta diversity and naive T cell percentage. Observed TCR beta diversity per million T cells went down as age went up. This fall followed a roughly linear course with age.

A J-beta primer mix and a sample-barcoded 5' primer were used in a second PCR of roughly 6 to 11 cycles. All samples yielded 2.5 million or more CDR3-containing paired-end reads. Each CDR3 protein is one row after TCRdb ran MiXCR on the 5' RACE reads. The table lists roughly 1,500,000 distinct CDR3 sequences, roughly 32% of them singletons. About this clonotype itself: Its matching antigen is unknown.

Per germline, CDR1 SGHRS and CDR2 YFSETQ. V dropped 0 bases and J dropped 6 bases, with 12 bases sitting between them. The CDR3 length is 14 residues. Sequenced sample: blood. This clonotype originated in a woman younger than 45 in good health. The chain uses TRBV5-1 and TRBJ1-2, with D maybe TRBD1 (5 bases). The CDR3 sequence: CASSLAGSYDGYTF. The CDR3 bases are TGCGCCAGCAGCTTGGCAGGGAGCTACGATGGCTACACCTTC.